This T cell receptor (beta chain) was recovered during a study of control samples from healthy donors and cancer patients. Profiled with immunoSEQ multiplex PCR; TCRdb holds only in-frame clones, not every one. This table holds 150,000 to 200,000 clones, roughly 90% found once. The CDR3 runs 13 residues. Germline V CDR1 and CDR2: KGHSH, LQKENI. The V gene lost 0 bases and the J gene lost 5 bases, with 7 bases spanning the gap. The sequenced sample was blood. This clonotype was obtained from a man aged 25-40 years in good health. The J gene is TRBJ2-5, the V gene TRBV18; D unresolved. DNA of the CDR3: TGTGCCAGCTCACCACCATCTACGGAGACCCAGTACTTC. Protein: CASSPPSTETQYF.